This T cell receptor (beta chain) was identified in a study of response to subunit inactivated influenza vaccine. From the RT-PCR reads, TCRdb called clonotypes with MiXCR, one entry per CDR3 protein. The data show 650,000 to 800,000 distinct CDR3 sequences, approximately 14% seen once. Germline CDR1 reads MNHEY; CDR2 reads SVGEGT. CDR3 length equals 15 residues. V was pared by 6 bases and J by 3 bases, with 9 bases of the junction left unmatched. Study-wide results and limits: There was a suggestion from the authors that each seasonal influenza vaccination recruits few new T cells.

This clonotype was seen a few times. Antigen unknown. The material was PBMCs from blood, obtained approximately 15 days before vaccination. This chain connects TRBV6-2 or TRBV6-3 to TRBJ2-7; TRBD2 matches at 9 bases. This receptor was taken from a man in his fifties or sixties who received an inactivated influenza vaccine. CDR3 in DNA: TGTGCCAGCAGCATTCGTGATAGCGGGGGCTACGAGCAGTACTTC. Translated: CASSIRDSGGYEQYF.